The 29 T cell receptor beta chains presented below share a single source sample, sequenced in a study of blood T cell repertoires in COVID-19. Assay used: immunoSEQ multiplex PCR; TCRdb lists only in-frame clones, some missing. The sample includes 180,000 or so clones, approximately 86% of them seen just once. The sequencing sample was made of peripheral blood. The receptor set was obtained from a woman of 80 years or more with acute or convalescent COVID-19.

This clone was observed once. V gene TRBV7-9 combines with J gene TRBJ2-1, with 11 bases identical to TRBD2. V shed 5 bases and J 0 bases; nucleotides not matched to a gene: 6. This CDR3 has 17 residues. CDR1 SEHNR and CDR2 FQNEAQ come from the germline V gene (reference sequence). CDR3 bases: TGTGCCAGCAGCCAGACTAGCGGGGTTTACTCCTACAATGAGCAGTTCTTC. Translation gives CASSQTSGVYSYNEQFF.

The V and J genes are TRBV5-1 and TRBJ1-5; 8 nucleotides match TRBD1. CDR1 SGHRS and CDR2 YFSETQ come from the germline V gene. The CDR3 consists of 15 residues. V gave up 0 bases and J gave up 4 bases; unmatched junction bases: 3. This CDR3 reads CASSLGQGFNQPQHF. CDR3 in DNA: TGCGCCAGCAGCTTGGGACAGGGGTTTAATCAGCCCCAGCATTTT. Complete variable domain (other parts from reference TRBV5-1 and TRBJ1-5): KAGVTQTPRYLIKTRGQQVTLSCSPISGHRSVSWYQQTPGQGLQFLFEYFSETQRNKGNFPGRFSGRQFSNSRSEMNVSTLELGDSALYLCASSLGQGFNQPQHFGDGTRLSIL.

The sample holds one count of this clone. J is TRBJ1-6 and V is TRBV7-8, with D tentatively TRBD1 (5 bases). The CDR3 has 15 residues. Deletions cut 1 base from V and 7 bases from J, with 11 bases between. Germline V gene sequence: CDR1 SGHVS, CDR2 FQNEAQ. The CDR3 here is CASSLEGLGNSPLHF. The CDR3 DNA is TGTGCCAGCAGCTTAGAGGGGTTGGGAAATTCACCCCTCCACTTT.

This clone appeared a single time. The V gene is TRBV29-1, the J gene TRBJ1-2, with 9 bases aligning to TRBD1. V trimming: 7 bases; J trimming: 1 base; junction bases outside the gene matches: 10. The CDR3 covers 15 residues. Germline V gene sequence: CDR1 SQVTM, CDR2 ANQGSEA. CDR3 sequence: CSAGQGPLNNYGYTF. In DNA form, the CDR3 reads TGCAGCGCCGGACAGGGGCCTCTGAATAACTATGGCTACACCTTC. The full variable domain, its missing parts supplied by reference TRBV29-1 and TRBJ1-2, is SAVISQKPSRDICQRGTSLTIQCQVDSQVTMMFWYRQQPGQSLTLIATANQGSEATYESGFVIDKFPISRPNLTFSTLTVSNMSPEDSSIYLCSAGQGPLNNYGYTFGSGTRLTVV.

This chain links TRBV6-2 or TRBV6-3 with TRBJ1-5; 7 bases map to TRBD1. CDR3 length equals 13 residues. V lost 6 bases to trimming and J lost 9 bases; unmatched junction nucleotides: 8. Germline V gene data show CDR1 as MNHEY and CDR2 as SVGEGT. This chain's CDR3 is CASSFDRVMPQHF. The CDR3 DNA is TGTGCCAGCAGCTTTGACAGGGTAATGCCCCAGCATTTT.

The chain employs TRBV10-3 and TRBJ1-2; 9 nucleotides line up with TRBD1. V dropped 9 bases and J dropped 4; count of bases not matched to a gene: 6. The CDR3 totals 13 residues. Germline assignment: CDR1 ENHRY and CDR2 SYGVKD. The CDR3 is CAIRTGDTYGYTF. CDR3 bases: TGTGCCATTAGGACAGGGGATACCTATGGCTACACCTTC.

CDR3 residues: CASSMGTGIYEQYF. The CDR3, as DNA: TGTGCCAGTAGTATGGGGACAGGGATCTACGAGCAGTACTTC. The genes are TRBV19 and TRBJ2-7, with 9 nucleotides matching TRBD1. This CDR3 is built from 14 residues. From germline, CDR1 is LNHDA and CDR2 SQIVND (reference sequence). J was trimmed by 3 bases and V by 3 bases; bases with no gene match: 3.

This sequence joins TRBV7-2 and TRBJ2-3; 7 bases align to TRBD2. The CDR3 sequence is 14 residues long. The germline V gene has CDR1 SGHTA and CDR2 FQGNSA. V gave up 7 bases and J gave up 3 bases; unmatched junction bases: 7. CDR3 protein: CASTWGRGTDTQYF. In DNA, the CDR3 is TGTGCCAGCACCTGGGGGAGGGGAACAGATACGCAGTATTTT.

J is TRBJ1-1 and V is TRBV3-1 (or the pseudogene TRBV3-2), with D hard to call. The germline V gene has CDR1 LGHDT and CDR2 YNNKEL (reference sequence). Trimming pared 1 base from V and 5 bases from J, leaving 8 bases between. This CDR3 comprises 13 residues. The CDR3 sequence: CASSQGRGTEAFF. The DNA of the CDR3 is TGTGCCAGCAGCCAAGGACGAGGGACTGAAGCTTTCTTT.

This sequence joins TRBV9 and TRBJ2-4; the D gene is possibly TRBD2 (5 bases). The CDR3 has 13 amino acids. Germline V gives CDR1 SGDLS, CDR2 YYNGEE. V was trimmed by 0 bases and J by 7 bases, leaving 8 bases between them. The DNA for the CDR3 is TGTGCCAGCAGCGTAGAGGGAGCCAACATTCAGTACTTC. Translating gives CASSVEGANIQYF.

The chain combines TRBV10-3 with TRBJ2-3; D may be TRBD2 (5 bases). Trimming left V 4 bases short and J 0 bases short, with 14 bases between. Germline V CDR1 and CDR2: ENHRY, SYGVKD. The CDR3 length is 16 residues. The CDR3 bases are TGTGCCATCAGTGGGGGTGGGATAGCGAGCACAGATACGCAGTATTTT. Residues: CAISGGGIASTDTQYF.

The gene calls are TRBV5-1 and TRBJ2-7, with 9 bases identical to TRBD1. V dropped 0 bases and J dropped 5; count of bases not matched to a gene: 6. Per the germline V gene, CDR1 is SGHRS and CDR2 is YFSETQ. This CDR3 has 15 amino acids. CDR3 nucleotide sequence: TGCGCCAGCAGCTTGGGGGACAGGGAAATGGACGAGCAGTACTTC. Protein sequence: CASSLGDREMDEQYF. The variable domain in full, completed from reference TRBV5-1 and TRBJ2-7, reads KAGVTQTPRYLIKTRGQQVTLSCSPISGHRSVSWYQQTPGQGLQFLFEYFSETQRNKGNFPGRFSGRQFSNSRSEMNVSTLELGDSALYLCASSLGDREMDEQYFGPGTRLTVT.

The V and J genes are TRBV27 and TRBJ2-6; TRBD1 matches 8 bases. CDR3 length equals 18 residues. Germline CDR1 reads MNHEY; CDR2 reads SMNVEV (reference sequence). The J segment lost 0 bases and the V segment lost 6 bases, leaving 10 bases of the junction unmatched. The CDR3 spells CASSRLGQALSGANVLTF. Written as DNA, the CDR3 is TGTGCCAGCAGCCGATTGGGACAGGCCCTCTCTGGGGCCAACGTCCTGACTTTC.

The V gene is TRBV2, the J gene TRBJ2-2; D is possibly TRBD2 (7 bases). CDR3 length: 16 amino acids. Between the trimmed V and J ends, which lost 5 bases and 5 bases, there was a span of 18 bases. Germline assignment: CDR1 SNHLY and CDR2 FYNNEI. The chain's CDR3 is CASSRAGRGGTGELFF. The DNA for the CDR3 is TGTGCCAGCAGTCGGGCGGGCAGGGGAGGGACCGGGGAGCTGTTTTTT. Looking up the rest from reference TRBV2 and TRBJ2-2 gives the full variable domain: EPEVTQTPSHQVTQMGQEVILRCVPISNHLYFYWYRQILGQKVEFLVSFYNNEISEKSEIFDDQFSVERPDGSNFTLKIRSTKLEDSAMYFCASSRAGRGGTGELFFGEGSRLTVL.

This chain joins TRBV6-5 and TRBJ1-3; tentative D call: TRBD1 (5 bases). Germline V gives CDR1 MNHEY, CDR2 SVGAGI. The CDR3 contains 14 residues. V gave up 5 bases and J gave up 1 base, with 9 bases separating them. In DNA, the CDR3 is TGTGCCAGCAGTAACGACAGATCTGGAAACACCATATATTTT. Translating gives CASSNDRSGNTIYF.

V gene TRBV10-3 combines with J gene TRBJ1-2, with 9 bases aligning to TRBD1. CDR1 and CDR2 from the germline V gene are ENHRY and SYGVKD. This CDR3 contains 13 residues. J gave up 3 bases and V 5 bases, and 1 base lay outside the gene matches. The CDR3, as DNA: TGTGCCATCAGTAGGACAGGGGACTATGGCTACACCTTC. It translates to CAISRTGDYGYTF.

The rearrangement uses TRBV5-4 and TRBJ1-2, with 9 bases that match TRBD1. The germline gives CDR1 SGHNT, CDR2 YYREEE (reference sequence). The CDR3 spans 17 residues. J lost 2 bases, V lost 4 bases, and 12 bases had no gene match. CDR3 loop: CASSPPGTGPRNYGYTF. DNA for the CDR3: TGTGCCAGCAGCCCTCCCGGGACAGGGCCTAGAAACTATGGCTACACCTTC.

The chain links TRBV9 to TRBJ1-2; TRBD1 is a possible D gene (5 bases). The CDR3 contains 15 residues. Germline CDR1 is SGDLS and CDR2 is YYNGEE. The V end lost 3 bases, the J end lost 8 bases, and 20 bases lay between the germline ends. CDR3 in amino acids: CASSATGDVSWGYTF. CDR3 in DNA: TGTGCCAGCAGCGCCACGGGGGACGTTTCTTGGGGCTACACCTTC.

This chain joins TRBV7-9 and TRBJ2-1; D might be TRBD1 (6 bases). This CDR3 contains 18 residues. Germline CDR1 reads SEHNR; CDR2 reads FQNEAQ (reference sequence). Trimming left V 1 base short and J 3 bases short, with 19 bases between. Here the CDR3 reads CASSLVRLQGKVYNEQFF. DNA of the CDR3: TGTGCCAGCAGCTTAGTGAGGCTTCAGGGGAAGGTCTACAATGAGCAGTTCTTC.

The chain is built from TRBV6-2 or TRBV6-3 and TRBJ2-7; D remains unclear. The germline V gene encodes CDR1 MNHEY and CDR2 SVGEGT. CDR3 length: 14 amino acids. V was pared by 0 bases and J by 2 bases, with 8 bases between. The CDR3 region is CASSYSLFTYEQYF. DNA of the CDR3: TGTGCCAGCAGTTACTCCCTGTTTACCTACGAGCAGTACTTC.

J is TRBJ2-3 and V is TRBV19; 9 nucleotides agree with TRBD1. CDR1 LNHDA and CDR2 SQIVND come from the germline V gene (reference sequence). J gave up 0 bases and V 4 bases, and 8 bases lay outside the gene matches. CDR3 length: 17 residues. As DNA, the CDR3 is TGTGCCAGTAGTACCCGGACAGGGGCGCCAAGCACAGATACGCAGTATTTT. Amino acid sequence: CASSTRTGAPSTDTQYF.

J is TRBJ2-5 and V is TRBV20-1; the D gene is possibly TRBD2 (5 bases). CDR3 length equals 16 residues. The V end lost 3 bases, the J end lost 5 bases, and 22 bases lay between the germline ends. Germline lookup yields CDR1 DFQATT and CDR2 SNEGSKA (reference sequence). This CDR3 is CSASKNTVPWEETQYF. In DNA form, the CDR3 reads TGCAGTGCTAGTAAAAACACTGTTCCTTGGGAGGAGACCCAGTACTTC.

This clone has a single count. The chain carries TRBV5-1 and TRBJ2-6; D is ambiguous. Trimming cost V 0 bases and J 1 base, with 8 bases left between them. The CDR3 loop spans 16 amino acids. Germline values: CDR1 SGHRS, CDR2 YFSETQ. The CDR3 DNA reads TGCGCCAGCAGCTTGGTCGTCCTATCTGGGGCCAACGTCCTGACTTTC. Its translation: CASSLVVLSGANVLTF.

In nucleotides, the CDR3 is TGTGCCAGCAGTTTTCTTGCAGGGCCAAATCAGCCCCAGCATTTT. Translating it yields CASSFLAGPNQPQHF. The chain combines TRBV27 with TRBJ1-5; perhaps TRBD1 as D (5 bases). The CDR3 extends over 15 amino acids. V lost 3 bases, J lost 4 bases, and 13 bases lay in between. Germline CDR1 reads MNHEY; CDR2 reads SMNVEV (reference sequence).

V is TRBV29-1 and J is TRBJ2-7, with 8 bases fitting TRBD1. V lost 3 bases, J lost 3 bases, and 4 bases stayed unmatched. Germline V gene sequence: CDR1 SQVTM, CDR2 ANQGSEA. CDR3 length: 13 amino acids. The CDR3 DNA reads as TGCAGCGTTGAGACAGGGGATCTCTACGAGCAGTACTTC. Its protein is CSVETGDLYEQYF.

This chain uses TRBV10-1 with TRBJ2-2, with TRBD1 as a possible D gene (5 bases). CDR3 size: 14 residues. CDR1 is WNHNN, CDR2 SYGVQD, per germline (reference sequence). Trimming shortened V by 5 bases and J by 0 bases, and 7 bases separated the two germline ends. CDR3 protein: CASSKGANTGELFF. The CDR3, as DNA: TGCGCCAGCAGTAAAGGGGCGAACACCGGGGAGCTGTTTTTT.

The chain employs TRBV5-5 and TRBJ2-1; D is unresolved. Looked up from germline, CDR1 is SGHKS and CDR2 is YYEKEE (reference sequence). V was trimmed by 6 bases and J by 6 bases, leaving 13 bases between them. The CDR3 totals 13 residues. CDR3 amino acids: CASTSEIGNEQFF. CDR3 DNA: TGTGCCAGCACTTCCGAGATCGGCAATGAGCAGTTCTTC.

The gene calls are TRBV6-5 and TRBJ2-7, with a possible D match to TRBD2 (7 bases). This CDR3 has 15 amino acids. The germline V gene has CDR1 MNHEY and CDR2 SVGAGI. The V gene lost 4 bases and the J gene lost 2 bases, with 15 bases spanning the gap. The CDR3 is CASSSRGGATYEQYF. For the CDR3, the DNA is TGTGCCAGCAGTTCAAGAGGGGGGGCGACCTACGAGCAGTACTTC.

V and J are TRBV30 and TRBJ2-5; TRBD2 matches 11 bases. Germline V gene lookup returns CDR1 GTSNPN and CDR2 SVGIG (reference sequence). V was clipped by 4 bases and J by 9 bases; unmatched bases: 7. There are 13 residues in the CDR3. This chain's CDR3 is CAWTSLAGAAQYF. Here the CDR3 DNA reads TGTGCCTGGACCTCACTAGCGGGAGCCGCCCAGTACTTC. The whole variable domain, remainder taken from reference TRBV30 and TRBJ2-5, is SQTIHQWPATLVQPVGSPLSLECTVEGTSNPNLYWYRQAAGRGLQLLFYSVGIGQISSEVPQNLSASRPQDRQFILSSKKLLLSDSGFYLCAWTSLAGAAQYFGPGTRLLVL.